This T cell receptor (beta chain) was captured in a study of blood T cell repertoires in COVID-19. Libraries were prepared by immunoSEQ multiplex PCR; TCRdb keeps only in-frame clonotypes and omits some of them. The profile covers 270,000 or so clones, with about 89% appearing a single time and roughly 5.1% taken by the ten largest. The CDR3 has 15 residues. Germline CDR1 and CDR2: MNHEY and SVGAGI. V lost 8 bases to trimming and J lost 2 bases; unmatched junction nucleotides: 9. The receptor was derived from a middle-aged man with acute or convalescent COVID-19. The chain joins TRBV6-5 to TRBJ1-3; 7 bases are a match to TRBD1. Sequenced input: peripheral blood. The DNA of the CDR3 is TGTGCCAGCTACCTCCCCGGGACAGCTGGAAACACCATATATTTT. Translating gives CASYLPGTAGNTIYF.